Listed below are T cell receptor beta chains from one sample, sequenced in a study of post-analysis software for immune sequencing data. In TCRdb, the PCR reads were re-called with MiXCR into one record per CDR3 protein. This table holds hundreds of thousands of distinct CDR3 sequences, around 60% found once. The sample consisted of blood. Receptors were obtained from a girl aged 2 to 10 with multiple sclerosis. Each CDR3 is given with its conserved first and last residue. The order of the fields is D gene, V gene, clone size, J gene, CDR3 protein, CDR3 DNA. A D gene is named only where the DNA matches it firmly. Expanded clones are given a class, and other clones once, few, many or no size at all.

>-|TRBV20-1|-|TRBJ2-3
CSASDGVTDTQYF
TGCAGTGCTAGTGACGGGGTCACAGATACGCAGTATTTT
>-|TRBV21-1|-|TRBJ1-2
CASSGQGNYNYGYTF
TGTGCCAGCAGCGGGCAGGGAAATTATAACTATGGCTACACCTTC
>-|TRBV25-1|-|TRBJ1-1
CASSDAGLTEAFF
TGTGCCAGCAGTGACGCAGGGCTCACTGAAGCTTTCTTT
>TRBD2|TRBV6-5|few|TRBJ2-7
CASSYSLAAYEQYF
TGTGCCAGCAGTTACTCACTAGCGGCCTACGAGCAGTACTTC
>-|TRBV2|-|TRBJ2-5
CASSEAGSGWETQYF
TGTGCCAGCAGTGAAGCCGGAAGTGGATGGGAGACCCAGTACTTC
>TRBD1|TRBV7-3|many|TRBJ2-3
CASSVQGVFGDTQYF
TGTGCCAGCAGCGTACAGGGGGTGTTTGGAGATACGCAGTATTTT
>TRBD2|TRBV4-1|-|TRBJ2-1
CASSPPIAGGPYEQFF
TGCGCCAGCAGCCCACCTATAGCGGGAGGGCCCTATGAGCAGTTCTTC
>TRBD2|TRBV20-1|-|TRBJ2-1
CSARLAGGPGNEQFF
TGCAGTGCTAGATTAGCGGGAGGGCCAGGGAATGAGCAGTTCTTC
>-|TRBV7-2|-|TRBJ2-2
CASSSTTTGELFF
TGTGCCAGCAGCTCCACTACGACCGGGGAGCTGTTTTTT
>TRBD1|TRBV20-1|-|TRBJ2-5
CSARDELQGMKTQYF
TGCAGTGCTAGAGATGAATTACAGGGGATGAAGACCCAGTACTTC
>-|TRBV6-4|-|TRBJ2-3
CASSEEGSSTDTQYF
TGTGCCAGCAGTGAAGAGGGATCAAGCACAGATACGCAGTATTTT
>-|TRBV7-2|-|TRBJ2-7
CASSLGRMRHEQYF
TGTGCCAGCAGCTTAGGGAGGATGAGGCACGAGCAGTACTTC